This T cell receptor (beta chain) originates from a study of cytomegalovirus exposure and HLA in healthy donors. Use of 60 Vbeta and 13 Jbeta primers characterized the PCR. The repertoire was sequenced with immunoSEQ multiplex PCR; TCRdb's copy has only in-frame clones and lacks some. This sample has about 160,000 clones, with around 79% found just once. The V end was cut by 7 bases, the J end by 3 bases, with 20 bases between. This CDR3 has 15 residues. Germline V gives CDR1 SGHRS, CDR2 YFSETQ. The chain uses TRBV5-1 and TRBJ2-7; D perhaps matches TRBD1 (5 bases). The TCR comes from a man aged 35 to 55 in good health and CMV-seronegative. Sequences were obtained from PBMCs. CDR3 sequence (DNA): TGCGCCAGCTCACAGGCTGCAGGGAACCTCTACGAGCAGTACTTC. Its protein is CASSQAAGNLYEQYF.